This is a list of T cell receptor beta chains from one sample in a study of blood T cell repertoires in COVID-19. The repertoire was sequenced with immunoSEQ multiplex PCR; TCRdb's copy has only in-frame clones and lacks some. The data show about 200,000 clones, approximately 83% seen once. Input material: peripheral blood. The receptors were gathered from a man aged 55 to 69 with acute or convalescent COVID-19. CDR3s include the opening cysteine and the closing phenylalanine or tryptophan. A D gene is named only where the DNA matches it firmly. Size values are once, few and many counts, or a class for expanded clones, and some rows have none.

clone size: -; D gene: -; J gene: TRBJ1-1; V gene: TRBV5-1; CDR3 DNA: TGCGCCAGCAGCCCAGGACAAAACACTGAAGCTTTCTTT; CDR3 protein: CASSPGQNTEAFF
clone size: -; D gene: TRBD1; J gene: TRBJ1-4; V gene: TRBV19; CDR3 DNA: TGTGCCAGTAGTAGGGGACAGGCAACTAATGAAAAACTGTTTTTT; CDR3 protein: CASSRGQATNEKLFF
clone size: -; D gene: TRBD1; J gene: TRBJ2-4; V gene: TRBV7-2; CDR3 DNA: TGTGCCAGCAGTCAGGGGGCCGGGGCCAAAAACATTCAGTACTTC; CDR3 protein: CASSQGAGAKNIQYF
clone size: -; D gene: TRBD1; J gene: TRBJ1-6; V gene: TRBV24-1; CDR3 DNA: TGTGCCACCAGTGATTTCGCCGCGGGGACAGGGACGAGGTCACCCCTCCACTTT; CDR3 protein: CATSDFAAGTGTRSPLHF
clone size: -; D gene: TRBD1; J gene: TRBJ2-6; V gene: TRBV10-3; CDR3 DNA: TGTGCCATCAGTGGGGACAGGGGTTTTGGGGCCAACGTCCTGACTTTC; CDR3 protein: CAISGDRGFGANVLTF
clone size: few; D gene: TRBD1; J gene: TRBJ1-2; V gene: TRBV4-2; CDR3 DNA: TGTGCCAGCAGCCAAGAGATGGGACAGAACTATGGCTACACCTTC; CDR3 protein: CASSQEMGQNYGYTF
clone size: -; D gene: -; J gene: TRBJ1-6; V gene: TRBV27; CDR3 DNA: TGTGCCAGCAGTCAAGAGGGACTGCCCCTCCACTTT; CDR3 protein: CASSQEGLPLHF
clone size: -; D gene: -; J gene: TRBJ2-4; V gene: TRBV19; CDR3 DNA: TGTGCCAGTAGTATGAAGACCCAGGGCCAGAAAAACATTCAGTACTTC; CDR3 protein: CASSMKTQGQKNIQYF
clone size: -; D gene: -; J gene: TRBJ2-2; V gene: TRBV25-1; CDR3 DNA: TGTGCCAGCGCCCGGGGCACCGGGGAGCTGTTTTTT; CDR3 protein: CASARGTGELFF
clone size: -; D gene: TRBD1; J gene: TRBJ2-3; V gene: TRBV4-1; CDR3 DNA: TGCGCCAGCAGCCAAGAACAGGGGGATCCCAAGTATTTT; CDR3 protein: CASSQEQGDPKYF
clone size: -; D gene: TRBD1; J gene: TRBJ2-2; V gene: TRBV7-9; CDR3 DNA: TGTGCCAGCAGCGGACGATCGACAGGGGGATCCGGGGAGCTGTTTTTT; CDR3 protein: CASSGRSTGGSGELFF
clone size: -; D gene: TRBD1; J gene: TRBJ2-7; V gene: TRBV28; CDR3 DNA: TGTGCCAGCAGGACAGGGGGCGGAGGGTTCGAGCAGTACTTC; CDR3 protein: CASRTGGGGFEQYF
clone size: -; D gene: TRBD2; J gene: TRBJ2-1; V gene: TRBV4-3; CDR3 DNA: TGCGCCAGCAGCCAAGGGGGCGGGAGCTCCTACAATGAGCAGTTCTTC; CDR3 protein: CASSQGGGSSYNEQFF
clone size: -; D gene: TRBD2; J gene: TRBJ2-3; V gene: TRBV7-6; CDR3 DNA: TGTGCCAGCAGCCGAACTAGCGCAAGCACAGATACGCAGTATTTT; CDR3 protein: CASSRTSASTDTQYF
clone size: -; D gene: TRBD2; J gene: TRBJ2-3; V gene: TRBV4-3; CDR3 DNA: TGCGCCAGCAGCCGTCAGCGGGGGGGGGATACGCAGTATTTT; CDR3 protein: CASSRQRGGDTQYF
clone size: -; D gene: -; J gene: TRBJ1-2; V gene: TRBV28; CDR3 DNA: TGTGCCAGCAGTTCCTCCTATGGCTACACCTTC; CDR3 protein: CASSSSYGYTF
clone size: -; D gene: -; J gene: TRBJ2-1; V gene: TRBV9; CDR3 DNA: TGTGCCAGCAGCGTAGAGGCAAATTGGCAGGATGAGCAGTTCTTC; CDR3 protein: CASSVEANWQDEQFF
clone size: -; D gene: TRBD2; J gene: TRBJ2-5; V gene: TRBV2; CDR3 DNA: TGTGCCAGCAGTGGGGGACTAGCGGGAGGAGTAGGAAAGACCCAGTACTTC; CDR3 protein: CASSGGLAGGVGKTQYF
clone size: -; D gene: TRBD2; J gene: TRBJ2-1; V gene: TRBV3-1/TRBV3-2; CDR3 DNA: TGTGCCAGCAAGGGGGAAGGGCTAGCGGGTACCTTGAAGGGGCAGTTCTTC; CDR3 protein: CASKGEGLAGTLKGQFF
clone size: -; D gene: TRBD1; J gene: TRBJ1-5; V gene: TRBV28; CDR3 DNA: TGTGCCAGCAGCCGGACAGGCGGCTATCAGCCCCAGCATTTT; CDR3 protein: CASSRTGGYQPQHF
clone size: -; D gene: -; J gene: TRBJ2-1; V gene: TRBV5-1; CDR3 DNA: TGCGCCAGCAGCTTGATCGGGAGTCGGGGTGAGCAGTTCTTC; CDR3 protein: CASSLIGSRGEQFF
clone size: -; D gene: TRBD2; J gene: TRBJ2-1; V gene: TRBV6-2/TRBV6-3; CDR3 DNA: TGTGCCAGCAGTTATGGGACTAGCTCCTACAATGAGCAGTTCTTC; CDR3 protein: CASSYGTSSYNEQFF
clone size: -; D gene: TRBD1; J gene: TRBJ1-5; V gene: TRBV2; CDR3 DNA: TGTGCCAGCAGGGGACAGTCGAATCAGCCCCAGCATTTT; CDR3 protein: CASRGQSNQPQHF
clone size: -; D gene: -; J gene: TRBJ1-3; V gene: TRBV7-9; CDR3 DNA: TGTGCCAGCAGCTTAGAGCCCCTCTCTGGAAACACCATATATTTT; CDR3 protein: CASSLEPLSGNTIYF
clone size: -; D gene: TRBD2; J gene: TRBJ2-5; V gene: TRBV5-1; CDR3 DNA: TGCGCCAGCAGCCAGCTGCTAGCGGGACAAGAGACCCAGTACTTC; CDR3 protein: CASSQLLAGQETQYF
clone size: -; D gene: -; J gene: TRBJ2-1; V gene: TRBV4-2; CDR3 DNA: TGTGCCAGCAGCCAAGTAAAGGGCCAGCGGGATGAGCAGTTCTTC; CDR3 protein: CASSQVKGQRDEQFF
clone size: -; D gene: TRBD2; J gene: TRBJ2-1; V gene: TRBV19; CDR3 DNA: TGTGCCAGTAGTATTCGGACTAGCGGGAGTCAAAATGAGCAGTTCTTC; CDR3 protein: CASSIRTSGSQNEQFF
clone size: few; D gene: -; J gene: TRBJ2-3; V gene: TRBV29-1; CDR3 DNA: TGCAGCGTTGTGCCTAGCGCGATAGATACGCAGTATTTT; CDR3 protein: CSVVPSAIDTQYF
clone size: -; D gene: -; J gene: TRBJ2-6; V gene: TRBV7-9; CDR3 DNA: TGTGCCAGCAGCCGTACATCCTCTGGGGCCAACGTCCTGACTTTC; CDR3 protein: CASSRTSSGANVLTF
clone size: -; D gene: TRBD1; J gene: TRBJ1-5; V gene: TRBV5-1; CDR3 DNA: TGCGCCAGCAGCTGGGACAGGCAGAGTTATTTCTCCCCCCCCAGCGGCAATCAGCCCCAGCATTTT; CDR3 protein: CASSWDRQSYFSPPSGNQPQHF
clone size: once; D gene: -; J gene: TRBJ2-6; V gene: TRBV7-9; CDR3 DNA: TGTGCCAGCAGCCGCTTTAGAGGCTCTGGGGCCAACGTCCTGACTTTC; CDR3 protein: CASSRFRGSGANVLTF